The TCR beta chain described here comes from a study of cytomegalovirus exposure and HLA in healthy donors. In this sample, this clone turned up a few times. The PCR used 60 Vbeta and 13 Jbeta primers. Assay used: immunoSEQ multiplex PCR; TCRdb lists only in-frame clones, some missing. The data contain 180,000 or so clones, approximately 85% of them singletons. V shed 3 bases and J shed 3 bases, with 11 bases lying between them. Germline V lookup: CDR1 MGHRA, CDR2 YSYEKL. This CDR3 has 14 amino acids. The V and J genes are TRBV4-1 and TRBJ1-1; weak D call: TRBD1 (5 bases). The sequence was collected from a young man in good health and CMV-seropositive. Specimen: PBMCs. CDR3 residues: CASSQEGTDTEAFF. The CDR3 nucleotides read TGCGCCAGCAGCCAGGAGGGGACCGACACTGAAGCTTTCTTT.